This TCR beta chain stems from a study of cytomegalovirus exposure and HLA in healthy donors. Per the germline V gene, CDR1 is LNHDA and CDR2 is SQIVND (reference sequence). Trimming cost V 5 bases and J 7 bases; bases outside gene matches: 14. This CDR3 spans 15 amino acids. Study-wide results and limits: For TCR beta chains, V- and J-gene trimming was later linked to a missense DCLRE1C variant. Earlier analysis looked at TCR beta V segments, and most were productive about 90% or about 30% of the time.

PCR employed 60 Vbeta and 13 Jbeta primers. The data were produced by immunoSEQ multiplex PCR, yet TCRdb's version contains in-frame clones alone and is incomplete. The sample includes approximately 130,000 clones, around 82% of them seen just once. Details on this clone: Its specificity is unknown.

This rearrangement joins TRBV19 to TRBJ2-7, with 7 bases lining up with TRBD2. This TCR derives from a boy younger than 18 in good health and CMV-seronegative. The sequenced sample was PBMCs. The CDR3 protein is CASSQGASGVGEQYF. In DNA form, the CDR3 reads TGTGCCAGTAGTCAAGGGGCTAGCGGCGTGGGGGAGCAGTACTTC.